The rows below give T cell receptor beta chains drawn from one sample of a study of cytomegalovirus exposure and HLA in healthy donors. Produced via immunoSEQ multiplex PCR; TCRdb's table is partial and in-frame only. Of about 120,000 clones in the sample, about 83% were seen once. Sequences were obtained from PBMCs. Receptors originate from a woman between 35 and 50 years old in good health and CMV-seropositive. Each CDR3 is given with its conserved first and last residue. The D gene is left open where the match is weak. Not all rows give a size; the values are once, few, many and, for expanded clones, a class.

clone_size,j_call,v_call,d_call,cdr3_nt,cdr3_aa
.,TRBJ1-5,TRBV19,.,TGTGCCAGTAGTATAGGGGCAGCAGGACAGCCCCAGCATTTT,CASSIGAAGQPQHF
.,TRBJ1-4,TRBV6-1,.,TGTGCCAGCAGTGAAGCAGGACTGGCTGAAAAACTGTTTTTT,CASSEAGLAEKLFF
.,TRBJ2-2,TRBV4-1,TRBD1,TGCGCCAGCAGCCAGGGACAGGGCGGGGAGCTGTTTTTT,CASSQGQGGELFF
.,TRBJ2-7,TRBV6-5,TRBD1,TGTGCCAGCAGTTATCCCGGGACAGGGGGAGAGCAGTACTTC,CASSYPGTGGEQYF
.,TRBJ1-2,TRBV6-1,.,TGTGCCAGCATTTTTGAGTTCGGGGTTTATGGCTACACCTTC,CASIFEFGVYGYTF
.,TRBJ2-5,TRBV5-1,.,TGCGCCAGCAGCTTGGAGCCGGGCCAAGAGACCCAGTACTTC,CASSLEPGQETQYF
.,TRBJ2-1,TRBV4-3,TRBD2,TGCGCCAGCAGCCAAGATATCGGACTAGCGGCTTACAATGAGCAGTTCTTC,CASSQDIGLAAYNEQFF
once,TRBJ2-6,TRBV7-6,TRBD1,TGTGCCAGCAGCAGGACAGGGGCGTCTGGGGCCAACGTCCTGACTTTC,CASSRTGASGANVLTF
once,TRBJ2-1,TRBV30,TRBD2,TGTGCCTGGAGCCCCCTGGCTAGCGGGAGGAATGAGCAGTTCTTC,CAWSPLASGRNEQFF
.,TRBJ2-3,TRBV6-4,TRBD2,TGTGCCAGCCTGCTAGCGGCCACAGATACGCAGTATTTT,CASLLAATDTQYF
.,TRBJ2-5,TRBV7-3,TRBD2,TGTGCCAGCAGCTTAAGGCCGGCGGCGGGAGGGGAAGAGACCCAGTACTTC,CASSLRPAAGGEETQYF
few,TRBJ1-3,TRBV7-9,TRBD1,TGTGCCAGCAGGGGGGACAGGTTCCTCTCTGGAAACACCATATATTTT,CASRGDRFLSGNTIYF
.,TRBJ2-1,TRBV5-4,.,TGTGCCAGCAGCTTGCAGGGCGGGAAGGGAAAGGGGGAGCAGTTCTTC,CASSLQGGKGKGEQFF
few,TRBJ2-1,TRBV18,TRBD2,TGTGCCAGCTCACCACTAGCGGGGGGTTACAATGAGCAGTTCTTC,CASSPLAGGYNEQFF
.,TRBJ2-6,TRBV13,.,TGTGCCAGCAGCTTTGCACACTCTGGGGCCAACGTCCTGACTTTC,CASSFAHSGANVLTF
.,TRBJ1-1,TRBV7-3,TRBD1,TGTGCCAGCAGCTTAACGGGACAGGGGACCGTGTTCAACACTGAAGCTTTCTTT,CASSLTGQGTVFNTEAFF
.,TRBJ1-1,TRBV10-1,TRBD1,TGCGCCAGCAGCGGACAGGCGAACACTGAAGCTTTCTTT,CASSGQANTEAFF
.,TRBJ1-1,TRBV10-1,.,TGCGCCAGCAGTGATAGCGGGAACACTGAAGCTTTCTTT,CASSDSGNTEAFF